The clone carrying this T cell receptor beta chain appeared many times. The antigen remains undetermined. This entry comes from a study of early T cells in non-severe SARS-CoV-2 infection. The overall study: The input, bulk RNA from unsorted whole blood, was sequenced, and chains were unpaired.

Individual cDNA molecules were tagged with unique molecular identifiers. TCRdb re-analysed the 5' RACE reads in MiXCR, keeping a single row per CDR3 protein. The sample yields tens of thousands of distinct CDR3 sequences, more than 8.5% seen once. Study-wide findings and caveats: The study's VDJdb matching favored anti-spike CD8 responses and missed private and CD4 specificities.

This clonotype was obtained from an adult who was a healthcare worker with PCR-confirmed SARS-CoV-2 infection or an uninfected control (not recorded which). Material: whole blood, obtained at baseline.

The CDR3 is CASSLGRNEQYF. The CDR3 DNA sequence: TGTGCCAGCAGTTTAGGCAGGAACGAGCAGTACTTC. The V gene is TRBV28, the J gene TRBJ2-7; D not resolved. Trimming pared 2 bases from V and 5 bases from J, leaving 7 bases between. The germline V gene has CDR1 MDHEN and CDR2 SYDVKM. The CDR3 extends over 12 amino acids.